These T cell receptor beta chains were read from a single sample in a study of response to subunit inactivated influenza vaccine. TCRdb itself ran the RT-PCR reads through MiXCR, one entry per CDR3 protein. The sample shows more than 200,000 distinct CDR3 sequences, 10% to 15% of them seen only once. Here the sequenced sample was non-naive T cells sorted from PBMCs, taken less than 15 days before vaccination. These receptor sequences come from a man between 45 and 60 years old who received an inactivated influenza vaccine. Both conserved end residues are part of each CDR3. The D gene is left open where the match is weak. Not all rows give a size; the values are once, few, many and, for expanded clones, a class.

j_call clone_size v_call d_call cdr3_nt cdr3_aa
TRBJ1-6 few TRBV20-1 - TGCAGTGCTAGAGATCTTCGGGGTAGTGGTTCACCCCTCCACTTT CSARDLRGSGSPLHF
TRBJ2-7 many TRBV12-3/TRBV12-4 - TGTGCCAGCAGATCCCTCGACAGATTATACGAGCAGTACTTC CASRSLDRLYEQYF
TRBJ2-3 - TRBV4-3 TRBD2 TGCGCCAGCAGCCAAACCTTAGCGGGGGGTAGCACAGATACGCAGTATTTT CASSQTLAGGSTDTQYF
TRBJ2-7 many TRBV11-2 - TGTGCCAGCAGCTTAGATCGATCAGGATGGCAGTACTTC CASSLDRSGWQYF
TRBJ2-1 - TRBV15 TRBD2 TGTGCCACCAGCAGAGGGGGGGGATCCCCCTACAATGAGCAGTTCTTC CATSRGGGSPYNEQFF
TRBJ2-5 few TRBV11-2 TRBD2 TGTGCCAGCAGCTTAACAGGACTAGCGGGAGCCGGGGAGACCCAGTACTTC CASSLTGLAGAGETQYF
TRBJ2-5 many TRBV10-3 TRBD1 TGTGCCACGGGACAGGGTTGGGAAGAGACCCAGTACTTC CATGQGWEETQYF
TRBJ2-1 - TRBV20-1 - TGCAGTGCCCAAGGGGGGCGAATCTCCTACAATGAGCAGTTCTTC CSAQGGRISYNEQFF
TRBJ2-1 many TRBV5-1 - TGCGCCAGCAGCTCATCGGGACTGAATTACAATGAGCAGTTCTTC CASSSSGLNYNEQFF
TRBJ1-6 many TRBV7-9 TRBD1 TGTGCCAGCAGCAACGGACAGGGCACTTCACCCCTCCACTTT CASSNGQGTSPLHF
TRBJ1-2 few TRBV24-1 - TGTGCCACCAGTCAATCCCGGGGCTATGGCTACACCTTC CATSQSRGYGYTF
TRBJ2-7 few TRBV12-3/TRBV12-4 - TGTGCCAGCAGTACAGGACGGAACTACGAGCAGTACTTC CASSTGRNYEQYF
TRBJ2-1 few TRBV7-8 TRBD1 TGTGCCAGCAGCCTCACAGGGGGCTTCTCCTACAATGAGCAGTTCTTC CASSLTGGFSYNEQFF
TRBJ1-5 - TRBV29-1 - TGCAGCGCCGCCACAAGGGACAATCAGCCCCAGCATTTT CSAATRDNQPQHF
TRBJ2-7 few TRBV6-2/TRBV6-3 TRBD2 TGTGCCAGCCGTCTAGCGGGAGAACGCTACGAGCAGTACTTC CASRLAGERYEQYF
TRBJ2-7 many TRBV27 TRBD1 TGTGCCAGCGGACCCAGACAGGGCCACGAGCAGTACTTC CASGPRQGHEQYF
TRBJ2-2 few TRBV7-9 - TGTGCCAGCAGCGGTAGCGGTGGTTCCAGGACCGGGGAGCTGTTTTTT CASSGSGGSRTGELFF
TRBJ2-1 many TRBV28 - TGTGCCAGCAGTTTACCCCAAAGAAATGAGCAGTTCTTC CASSLPQRNEQFF
TRBJ2-5 - TRBV20-1 - TGCAGTGCCCCCTCACAGGGACGAAAAGAGACCCAGTACTTC CSAPSQGRKETQYF
TRBJ1-2 many TRBV28 - TGTGCCAGCAGTCCCAACCCGACCGTAACCTATGGCTACACCTTC CASSPNPTVTYGYTF
TRBJ1-6 many TRBV6-5 - TGTGCCAGCAGTTACTCGAGGGTATTAAATTCACCCCTCCACTTT CASSYSRVLNSPLHF
TRBJ2-1 many TRBV7-2 TRBD1 TGTGCCAGCAGCTTAAACCAGGGGGCGAATGAGCAGTTCTTC CASSLNQGANEQFF
TRBJ1-6 - TRBV5-6 - TGTGCCAGCACCAACCGAAGGGTAACTTCACCCCTCCACTTT CASTNRRVTSPLHF
TRBJ2-1 - TRBV5-1 TRBD2 TGCGCCAGCAGCGAAGGGCTAGCGGCTAACAATGAGCAGTTCTTC CASSEGLAANNEQFF
TRBJ1-1 - TRBV3-1 - TGTGCCAGCAGCCAAGACAGGATGAACACTGAAGCTTTCTTT CASSQDRMNTEAFF
TRBJ2-7 once TRBV6-2/TRBV6-3 - TGTGCCTCAAGATTGACAGCACGATCCTACGAGCAGTACTTC CASRLTARSYEQYF
TRBJ2-2 - TRBV4-2 TRBD2 TGTGCCAGCAGCCATCGGACTAGCGGGGGGACCCGAGGTACCGGGGAGCTGTTTTTT CASSHRTSGGTRGTGELFF
TRBJ1-1 - TRBV14 - TGTGCCAGCAGCCAAGCTCGGGGCACTGAAGCTTTCTTT CASSQARGTEAFF
TRBJ2-5 few TRBV4-2 - TGTGCCAGCAGCCAAGACCCGGGGAGGCCTTATTACTTC CASSQDPGRPYYF
TRBJ2-1 many TRBV6-5 - TGTGCCAGCAGTTACAAGTCCACTAGGGTCCCCTACAATGAGCAGTTCTTC CASSYKSTRVPYNEQFF
TRBJ1-4 - TRBV29-1 - TGCAGCGTGTTTCGGGAGGAAAAACTGTTTTTT CSVFREEKLFF
TRBJ1-1 - TRBV30 - TGTGCCTGGAGTGGTAATTTGAACACTGAAGCTTTCTTT CAWSGNLNTEAFF
TRBJ1-2 few TRBV29-1 TRBD1 TGCAGCGTTGAACGCAGGGGGCTGAGGACCTTC CSVERRGLRTF
TRBJ1-1 - TRBV4-3 - TGCGCCAGCAGCCAGGAGCCCCGGGGGAACACTGAAGCTTTCTTT CASSQEPRGNTEAFF
TRBJ2-1 many TRBV6-2/TRBV6-3 TRBD1 TGTGCCAGCAGTTACCCTAGTACAGGGGTACGAAACAATGAGCAGTTCTTC CASSYPSTGVRNNEQFF
TRBJ1-1 - TRBV5-1 - TGCGCCAGCAGCGTCAAGGGGAACACTGAAGCTTTCTTT CASSVKGNTEAFF
TRBJ1-3 - TRBV14 - TGTGCCAGCAATCAGCGGAGCTCTGGAAACACCATATATTTT CASNQRSSGNTIYF
TRBJ2-3 many TRBV28 TRBD1 TGTGCCAGCAGAGACAGGGCGAAAGATACGCAGTATTTT CASRDRAKDTQYF
TRBJ2-3 - TRBV5-1 TRBD2 TGCGCCAGCAGCAGCCAGACTAGCGGCACAGATACGCAGTATTTT CASSSQTSGTDTQYF
TRBJ1-1 many TRBV15 - TGTGCCACCAGCAGAGATGGCTTTGAAGCTTTCTTT CATSRDGFEAFF
TRBJ2-5 - TRBV7-9 TRBD2 TGTGCCAGCAGCTCCACAGCGGGGATAAAGAAGACCCAGTACTTC CASSSTAGIKKTQYF
TRBJ1-5 few TRBV27 - TGTGCCACCAGTATGGGGGTCAATCAGCCCCAGCATTTT CATSMGVNQPQHF
TRBJ2-5 - TRBV5-1 - TGCGCCAGCAGCCGCGAACAGGGTAGCGAGACCCAGTACTTC CASSREQGSETQYF
TRBJ2-6 few TRBV5-1 TRBD1 TGCGCCAGCCAACAGGGGGCGGGCGGGGCCAACGTCCTGACTTTC CASQQGAGGANVLTF
TRBJ2-1 - TRBV5-4 - TGTGCCAGCAGCGCTGGCAAAGGGGGGTTGGATGAGCAGTTCTTC CASSAGKGGLDEQFF
TRBJ1-1 many TRBV7-9 - TGTGCCAGCAGCCCGTACGGTGGCACTGAAGCTTTCTTT CASSPYGGTEAFF
TRBJ2-3 - TRBV24-1 - TGTGCCACCAGTGATCCGCTCGGCGGCTACACAGATACGCAGTATTTT CATSDPLGGYTDTQYF
TRBJ2-3 - TRBV11-2 - TGTGCCAGCAGCTTAGGTACGGGACGCACAGATACGCAGTATTTT CASSLGTGRTDTQYF
TRBJ1-1 many TRBV11-2 TRBD1 TGTGCCAGCAGCTTACCATCGCGACAGGGGCGCACTGAAGCTTTCTTT CASSLPSRQGRTEAFF
TRBJ2-5 many TRBV20-1 TRBD1 TGCAGTGCTAGAGATCGGGACAGGGAAGAGACCCAGTACTTC CSARDRDREETQYF
TRBJ2-7 many TRBV7-2 - TGTGCCAGCAGCCTGATGCAGGTCTCCTACGAGCAGTACTTC CASSLMQVSYEQYF
TRBJ2-7 few TRBV7-2 TRBD2 TGTGCCAGCAGCTATTATCCGGGGGGGCCCGAGCAGTACTTC CASSYYPGGPEQYF
TRBJ2-5 few TRBV4-2 - TGTGCCAGCAGCCAAGATGGGTCGGGGTACCAAGAGACCCAGTACTTC CASSQDGSGYQETQYF
TRBJ2-2 few TRBV27 - TGTGCCAGCAGTTTAAACAGAGCACTAAACACCGGGGAGCTGTTTTTT CASSLNRALNTGELFF
TRBJ2-7 many TRBV15 - TGTGCCACCAGCGCCTGGACAGAGGGCGAGCAGTACTTC CATSAWTEGEQYF
TRBJ2-2 many TRBV28 - TGTGCCAGCAGTTTACCTTATACCGGGGAGCTGTTTTTT CASSLPYTGELFF
TRBJ2-3 - TRBV27 - TGTGCCAGCAGTTTATTAGACTACACAGATACGCAGTATTTT CASSLLDYTDTQYF